This TCR beta chain was documented in a study of cytomegalovirus exposure and HLA in healthy donors. Background on the study: HLA-typed donors were the source of tens of millions of unique TCRs held in an early data release.

This clone was seen a few times. Its antigen is not identified. V shed 5 bases and J 8 bases; nucleotides not matched to a gene: 10. The CDR3 is 16 amino acids. CDR1 and CDR2 from the germline V gene are SGHVS and FNYEAQ. This PCR relied on a set of 60 Vbeta primers and 13 Jbeta primers. Clones were read by immunoSEQ multiplex PCR, and TCRdb kept only the in-frame ones, dropping some. The data show about 130,000 clones, roughly four fifths seen once. Points from the study as a whole: The authors listed over 150 TCR beta chains as cytomegalovirus-associated. In a later analysis, TCR beta V- and J-gene trimming showed a link to a missense DCLRE1C variant. The study had only CMV serostatus as immune exposure information.

The chain combines TRBV7-6 with TRBJ2-2; TRBD1 agrees at 11 bases. This TCR was recovered from a woman between 50 and 59 years old in good health and CMV-seropositive. Sequencing was performed on PBMCs. The CDR3 DNA follows: TGTGCCAGCAGCCCTACGGGACAGGGGGGGACTGGGGAGCTGTTTTTT. Encoded protein: CASSPTGQGGTGELFF.